These 20 T cell receptor beta chains were all obtained from the same sample, sequenced in a study of naive CD8 T cells in extremely preterm neonates. Extremely preterm deliveries at about 23-27 weeks of gestation provided the preterm samples. Using immunoSEQ multiplex PCR, the repertoire was profiled, and TCRdb retains in-frame clones only, with some absent. The repertoire holds about 23,000 clones, with 70% to 90% as singletons. Study-level findings and limits: Relative to older groups, preterm infants had shorter, less trimmed CDR3s with fewer N additions.

Their antigens are not known. Sequencing was done on a sample of naive CD8+ T cells from cord blood. The receptors originated from a boy who was born preterm.

J is TRBJ2-7 and V is TRBV7-9, with TRBD2 matching 9 bases. V lost 1 base to trimming and J lost 2 bases; unmatched junction nucleotides: 3. The CDR3 runs 15 residues. The germline gives CDR1 SEHNR, CDR2 FQNEAQ (reference sequence). CDR3 nucleotides: TGTGCCAGCAGCTTAGTGGCGGGGGGGCCCTACGAGCAGTACTTC. Translated: CASSLVAGGPYEQYF.

The chain combines TRBV5-1 with TRBJ2-7; D not resolved. This CDR3 has 13 amino acids. CDR1 and CDR2 from the germline V gene are SGHRS and YFSETQ. V shed 0 bases and J shed 2 bases, with 6 bases lying between them. The CDR3 here is CASSLDKTYEQYF. CDR3 nucleotide sequence: TGCGCCAGCAGCTTGGACAAAACCTACGAGCAGTACTTC.

The chain has TRBV27 and TRBJ1-2, with 9 bases identical to TRBD1. In germline, CDR1 is MNHEY, CDR2 SMNVEV (reference sequence). The J segment lost 5 bases and the V segment lost 6 bases, leaving 4 bases of the junction unmatched. The CDR3 is 13 amino acids. CDR3 in amino acids: CASRSGTGYGYTF. CDR3 nucleotide sequence: TGTGCCAGCAGATCCGGGACAGGGTATGGCTACACCTTC.

V usage is TRBV20-1 and J usage is TRBJ1-2; D perhaps matches TRBD1 (6 bases). The CDR3 length is 11 residues. Trimming removed 2 bases at V and 5 bases at J, with 6 bases between. CDR1 is DFQATT, CDR2 SNEGSKA, per germline (reference sequence). As DNA, the CDR3 is TGCAGTGCTAGACAGGGGTATGGCTACACCTTC. Protein: CSARQGYGYTF.

The chain couples TRBV4-1 to TRBJ2-7, with D possibly being TRBD1 or TRBD2 (7 bases each). Trimming removed 4 bases from V and 6 bases from J, with 13 bases in between. CDR1 is MGHRA and CDR2 is YSYEKL in the germline V gene. The CDR3 loop spans 13 amino acids. The CDR3 sequence is CASSRQGGGEQYF. The CDR3 DNA follows: TGCGCCAGCAGCCGACAGGGCGGGGGCGAGCAGTACTTC.

The chain's CDR3 is CASSSKFLAAYEQYF. The CDR3 nucleotides read TGCGCCAGCAGCTCCAAGTTTCTAGCGGCCTACGAGCAGTACTTC. J is TRBJ2-7 and V is TRBV4-1, with 7 bases aligning to TRBD2. Trimming removed 5 bases from V and 2 bases from J; junction bases left unmatched: 9. CDR3 size: 15 residues. Per germline, CDR1 MGHRA and CDR2 YSYEKL.

The genes are TRBV11-2 and TRBJ1-2; D is uncertain. Germline loops: CDR1 SGHAT, CDR2 FQNNGV. With 4 bases removed from V and 5 bases from J, the gap between germline ends came to 14 bases. The CDR3 loop spans 14 amino acids. The CDR3 DNA is TGTGCCAGCAGCTCCGGAAATCGTCCTTATGGCTACACCTTC. It codes for CASSSGNRPYGYTF.

In this sample, this clone turned up once. V and J are TRBV7-9 and TRBJ2-7; weak D call: TRBD2 (6 bases). The V gene lost 6 bases and the J gene lost 0 bases, with 15 bases spanning the gap. The CDR3 extends over 15 amino acids. The germline gives CDR1 SEHNR, CDR2 FQNEAQ (reference sequence). The CDR3 is CASSSPLASSYEQYF. The DNA for the CDR3 is TGTGCCAGCAGTTCCCCCCTAGCGAGCTCCTACGAGCAGTACTTC.

V is TRBV30 and J is TRBJ2-5, with D maybe TRBD2 (6 bases). The germline V gene encodes CDR1 GTSNPN and CDR2 SVGIG (reference sequence). The CDR3 contains 15 residues. Trimming left V 0 bases short and J 6 bases short, with 17 bases between. DNA of the CDR3: TGTGCCTGGAGTGTACAGGAAGGGCTAGCGAAGACCCAGTACTTC. Residues: CAWSVQEGLAKTQYF.

About this clone: Different DNA sequences within this sample yield the same CDR3. The chain carries TRBV30 and TRBJ2-7; D gene unclear. In germline, CDR1 is GTSNPN, CDR2 SVGIG (reference sequence). Trimming shortened V by 1 base and J by 0 bases, and 4 bases separated the two germline ends. The CDR3 totals 12 residues. CDR3 nucleotides: TGTGCCTGGAGTGCAGGCTCCTACGAGCAGTACTTC. Protein: CAWSAGSYEQYF.

The chain joins TRBV5-1 to TRBJ2-1; TRBD2 matches at 7 bases. Germline loops: CDR1 SGHRS, CDR2 YFSETQ. V gave up 2 bases and J gave up 0 bases; unmatched junction bases: 2. There are 15 residues in the CDR3. DNA of the CDR3: TGCGCCAGCAGCTTCGGGAGGAGCTCCTACAATGAGCAGTTCTTC. Translating gives CASSFGRSSYNEQFF.

The J gene is TRBJ1-2, the V gene TRBV5-1, with a weak D call TRBD1 (6 bases). Trimming took off 8 bases at V and 3 bases at J, with 11 bases between the two ends. Germline CDR1 SGHRS, CDR2 YFSETQ. The CDR3 totals 12 residues. In DNA form, the CDR3 reads TGCGCCAGTACAGGGTATTACTATGGCTACACCTTC. Translated, it gives CASTGYYYGYTF. Filled out from reference TRBV5-1 and TRBJ1-2, the complete variable domain reads KAGVTQTPRYLIKTRGQQVTLSCSPISGHRSVSWYQQTPGQGLQFLFEYFSETQRNKGNFPGRFSGRQFSNSRSEMNVSTLELGDSALYLCASTGYYYGYTFGSGTRLTVV.

This CDR3 reads CASGPGLAGETQYF. The CDR3 DNA reads as TGTGCTAGTGGTCCCGGACTAGCGGGAGAGACCCAGTACTTC. This sequence joins TRBV12-5 and TRBJ2-5; 11 nucleotides line up with TRBD2. This CDR3 has 14 amino acids. Trimming at V came to 5 bases and at J to 4 bases, leaving 3 bases not matched to a gene. In germline, CDR1 is LGHNT, CDR2 FRNRAP.

The chain has TRBV6-6 and TRBJ1-6, with 8 bases fitting TRBD1. After removal of 0 bases from V and 9 bases from J, the junction contained 1 base not matched to a gene. The CDR3 is 14 amino acids. CDR1 is MNHNY, CDR2 SVGAGI, per germline (reference sequence). CDR3 nucleotides: TGTGCCAGCAGTTACTCGGGACAGGTTTCACCCCTCCACTTT. Protein sequence: CASSYSGQVSPLHF.

This clone came up once. The V call is TRBV28, the J call TRBJ1-1; D may be TRBD1 (6 bases). With 3 bases removed from V and 1 base from J, the gap between germline ends came to 6 bases. CDR1 MDHEN and CDR2 SYDVKM come from the germline V gene. This CDR3 comprises 13 residues. CDR3 nucleotides: TGTGCCAGCAGTTTCAGGGGGAACACTGAAGCTTTCTTT. Protein sequence: CASSFRGNTEAFF.

This clone was picked up one time. The genes are TRBV30 and TRBJ1-1; D remains unclear. With 0 bases removed from V and 4 bases from J, the gap between germline ends came to 9 bases. The germline V gene has CDR1 GTSNPN and CDR2 SVGIG (reference sequence). This CDR3 contains 13 residues. The CDR3 DNA sequence: TGTGCCTGGAGTGTATCAGGTACCACTGAAGCTTTCTTT. Translated: CAWSVSGTTEAFF.

To note about this clone: This specimen includes other DNA sequences encoding the same CDR3. The rearrangement joins TRBV4-1 to TRBJ2-7; D remains unclear. The CDR3 has 12 residues. V shed 0 bases and J shed 3 bases, with 3 bases lying between them. CDR1 and CDR2 from the germline V gene are MGHRA and YSYEKL. The CDR3 DNA is TGCGCCAGCAGCCAAGAAGGCTACGAGCAGTACTTC. Protein: CASSQEGYEQYF.

The chain has TRBV2 and TRBJ2-7; D unresolved. Germline values: CDR1 SNHLY, CDR2 FYNNEI. This CDR3 spans 11 amino acids. The V and J ends lost 5 bases and 0 bases respectively, with 2 bases between them. The CDR3 nucleotides are TGTGCCAGCAGTTTCTCCTACGAGCAGTACTTC. Its protein product is CASSFSYEQYF.

The V and J genes are TRBV9 and TRBJ2-1, with no clear D. The length of the CDR3 is 14 residues. The ends were cut back, 0 bases at V and 0 bases at J, with 4 bases in the middle. The V gene's germline CDR1 is SGDLS and CDR2 YYNGEE. CDR3: CASSVGHSYNEQFF. The CDR3 coding sequence is TGTGCCAGCAGCGTAGGACACTCCTACAATGAGCAGTTCTTC.

The V gene is TRBV27, the J gene TRBJ1-1; TRBD1 is a possible D gene (6 bases). The germline V gene has CDR1 MNHEY and CDR2 SMNVEV (reference sequence). The CDR3 runs 13 residues. The V and J ends lost 4 bases and 2 bases respectively, with 8 bases between them. CDR3 DNA sequence: TGTGCCAGCAGTTGGGACAAAAACACTGAAGCTTTCTTT. Amino acids: CASSWDKNTEAFF.